Sequencing of this T cell receptor (beta chain) was carried out in a study of blood T cell repertoires in COVID-19 (dated by TCRdb to the early 2020s). For the study in its entirety: Samples from collaborators originated in the United States, Italy and Spain and spanned both the acute and convalescent phases of COVID-19. The material from the prospective study consisted of cDNA or gDNA derived from T cells, B-cell-depleted T cells, or PBMCs. Subjects who had been exposed to COVID-19, were actively infected with it, or had recovered from it provided the deeply sampled blood TCRbeta repertoires that made up the dataset. A freely available public database, intended as a resource for researchers studying the immune response to SARS-CoV-2, is where the repertoires were released. Samples came from the ongoing ImmuneRACE study (first 160 participants) plus 1,254 subjects from 6 global collaborators. The sample metadata nearly always contained a de-identified subject ID, COVID-19 status, age in years and sex. Where available, HLA class I and class II types were taken from metadata supplied by the sample provider and were not determined by assay-based typing.

The paper's findings and limits, for the study overall: How much clinical and demographic metadata was included differed by source and by participant, and the metadata was provided uncurated.

Of note for this clone: What antigen it recognizes has not been identified. The input lacks base qualities; no much larger clone sits a single base away.

TCRbeta CDR3 regions were amplified from genomic DNA by means of the immunoSEQ Assay, a bias-controlled multiplex PCR. Processing in the source paper ran as follows. The number of nucleated cells in each sample was estimated by amplification of reference gene primers within the assay. Sequence reads were collapsed and filtered to measure the absolute abundance of every unique TCRbeta CDR3 rearrangement. Productive Simpson clonality was computed per sample as the square root of Simpson's diversity index over productive rearrangements. TCRdb retrieved this table from immuneACCESS and kept in-frame rearrangements only. Not all clones are present; in checked studies, unresolved V genes account for under half, and no reason is known for the remainder. V and J calls and clone size come straight from that table; D and trimming were deduced from the DNA. This sample lists over 150,000 clones; about 85% were detected once. 8.3% of the sample is in the top ten clones.

Inclusive of the bounding cysteine and phenylalanine, the CDR3 is 16 residues long. Only the CDR3 DNA is retained, 48 bases long and in frame from the first base. The germline V gene yields SGHTA for CDR1 and FQGNSA for CDR2. V is shortened by 3 bases, J by 0 bases, and the region joining them spans 15 bases. One collaborating source in Seattle enrolled patients during active infection and followed them longitudinally through the course of disease. The collaborating institutions used their own protocols to collect whole blood in K2EDTA tubes. For TCRbeta analysis, collaborator samples were shipped as frozen whole blood, as isolated PBMCs, or as DNA extracted from either sample type.

Sequencing was done on a sample of peripheral blood. The clonotype comes from a woman aged 55-69 years with COVID-19, enrolled during active disease. The receptor chain draws on TRBV7-2 and TRBJ2-7, and TRBD1 may be the D gene, going by 6 matching bases. The CDR3 corresponds to CASSFDRRSSSYEQYF. The DNA sequence is TGTGCCAGCAGCTTCGACAGGAGGTCTAGCTCCTACGAGCAGTACTTC.